This TCR beta chain stems from a study of cytomegalovirus exposure and HLA in healthy donors. Each donor's status was that of a healthy bone marrow donor. Donors were nominally healthy when sampled, though unrecorded immune exposures were likely. To note about this clone: What it binds is not known.

Germline lookup yields CDR1 MNHEY and CDR2 SMNVEV (reference sequence). CDR3 length equals 14 residues. V lost 4 bases to trimming and J lost 2 bases, with 12 bases between them. This PCR relied on a set of 60 Vbeta primers and 13 Jbeta primers. Some clones are missing from TCRdb's copy, which holds only in-frame ones; the method was immunoSEQ multiplex PCR. This sample has approximately 130,000 clones; approximately 78% occur once, and the top ten carry roughly 7.7%. Study-wide findings and caveats: Follow-up analysis seemed to connect common viral pathogens with several of the most significant clusters identified. The study listed 164 cytomegalovirus-associated TCR beta chains.

The receptor's source is a woman aged 45 to 65 in good health and CMV-seropositive. The source material was PBMCs. The chain joins TRBV27 to TRBJ2-7; D is uncertain. CDR3 sequence reads: CASSSLGGTYEQYF. The CDR3 DNA sequence: TGTGCCAGCAGTTCCCTTGGCGGAACCTACGAGCAGTACTTC.